Following are 9 T cell receptor beta chains from one sample sequenced in a study of Graves' ophthalmopathy and Graves' hyperthyroidism. From RNA, the CDR3 regions of TCR beta chains were amplified and sequenced. Second-round multiplex PCR followed a first-round RT-PCR using HTBI primers. MiXCR, run by TCRdb on the multiplex PCR reads, gives a single entry per CDR3 protein. Here the sample spans hundreds of thousands of distinct CDR3 sequences, roughly 40% being singletons. Sequencing input: peripheral blood. Receptors were obtained from an adult man with Graves' ophthalmopathy.

This clonotype was seen at least ten times. This chain uses TRBV9 with TRBJ2-7, with unresolved D. V shed 0 bases and J shed 6 bases, with 10 bases lying between them. The V gene's germline CDR1 is SGDLS and CDR2 YYNGEE. The CDR3 covers 13 residues. CDR3 sequence (DNA): TGTGCCAGCAGCGTAGCTACCGGGTCCGAGCAGTACTTC. Amino acid sequence: CASSVATGSEQYF.

In its sample, this clonotype was seen a few times. This clone may be a read error of a much larger clone one base away. CDR3 residues: CASSLRGSSNQPQHF. As DNA, the CDR3 is TGTGCCAGCAGCTTAAGGGGGTCTAGCAATCAGCCCCAGCATTTT. The chain combines TRBV7-9 with TRBJ1-5; a weak D match, TRBD1 (6 bases). Trimming took 2 bases from V and 0 from J, leaving 8 bases between them. Germline V gene lookup returns CDR1 SEHNR and CDR2 FQNEAQ (reference sequence). The CDR3 is 15 amino acids. Using reference TRBV7-9 and TRBJ1-5 for the parts outside the CDR3, the full variable domain is DTGVSQNPRHKITKRGQNVTFRCDPISEHNRLYWYRQTLGQGPEFLTYFQNEAQLEKSRLLSDRFSAERPKGSFSTLEIQRTEQGDSAMYLCASSLRGSSNQPQHFGDGTRLSIL.

About this clonotype: The conserved closing phenylalanine or tryptophan is absent in this CDR3, likely reflecting a read error. The J gene is TRBJ2-2, the V gene TRBV25-1; 8 positions agree with TRBD1. V lost 11 bases to trimming and J lost 4 bases; unmatched junction nucleotides: 15. CDR1 is MGHDK and CDR2 is SYGVNS in the germline V gene. The CDR3 loop spans 16 amino acids. CDR3 residues: CAWSAVRTGITGELFS. Here the CDR3 DNA reads TGTGCCTGGAGCGCGGTTCGGACAGGGATCACCGGGGAGCTGTTTTCT.

This clonotype has a count of ten or more. The V call is TRBV7-9, the J call TRBJ1-6; D remains unclear. Germline V gene data show CDR1 as SEHNR and CDR2 as FQNEAQ (reference sequence). The CDR3 is 14 amino acids. V shed 3 bases and J shed 6 bases, with 9 bases lying between them. In nucleotides, the CDR3 is TGTGCCAGCAGCTTCGGGATACGTAATTCACCCCTCCACTTT. Its protein is CASSFGIRNSPLHF. The entire variable domain, with the rest obtained from reference TRBV7-9 and TRBJ1-6, is as follows: DTGVSQNPRHKITKRGQNVTFRCDPISEHNRLYWYRQTLGQGPEFLTYFQNEAQLEKSRLLSDRFSAERPKGSFSTLEIQRTEQGDSAMYLCASSFGIRNSPLHFGNGTRLTVT.

This sequence joins TRBV10-3 and TRBJ2-3, with no clear D. This CDR3 is 12 amino acids long. CDR1 ENHRY and CDR2 SYGVKD come from the germline V gene. Trimming cost V 3 bases and J 2 bases, with 3 bases left between them. In DNA form, the CDR3 reads TGTGCCATCAGTGACCCCACAGATACGCAGTATTTT. It is translated as CAISDPTDTQYF.

In its sample, this clonotype was seen many times. The chain carries TRBV5-6 and TRBJ1-3; TRBD1 matches at 7 bases. The CDR3 is made up of 14 amino acids. Germline CDR1 and CDR2: SGHDT and YYEEEE. With 5 bases clipped from V and 2 bases from J, the junction kept 4 bases outside the gene matches. Here the CDR3 DNA reads TGTGCCAGCAGTGGGGGGACAGCTGGAAACACCATATATTTT. Translating it yields CASSGGTAGNTIYF.

The V call is TRBV20-1, the J call TRBJ2-7, with TRBD2 as a possible D gene (6 bases). Trimming took 5 bases from V and 3 from J, leaving 17 bases between them. Germline loops: CDR1 DFQATT, CDR2 SNEGSKA (reference sequence). The CDR3 runs to 14 residues. The CDR3 coding sequence is TGCAGTGCTGGCGGAGGCGGGAACAACTACGAGCAGTACTTC. It codes for CSAGGGGNNYEQYF.

This clonotype was counted a few times. CDR3 coding DNA: TGTGCCAGCAGCTTAATAGCCGGGGGCAATCAGCCCCAGCATTTT. It is translated as CASSLIAGGNQPQHF. The chain is built from TRBV7-9 and TRBJ1-5; no reliable D call. CDR1 is SEHNR, CDR2 FQNEAQ, per germline (reference sequence). The V and J ends lost 2 bases and 2 bases respectively, with 10 bases between them. CDR3 size: 15 residues.

The rearrangement uses TRBV14 and TRBJ1-4; D not certain. The CDR3 is 12 amino acids. V was cut by 2 bases and J by 8 bases, with 6 bases left in between. The V gene's germline CDR1 is SGHDN and CDR2 FVKESK. CDR3 sequence reads: CASSQRFEKLFF. The CDR3 DNA reads as TGTGCCAGCAGCCAAAGGTTCGAAAAACTGTTTTTT. The full variable domain, in which reference TRBV14 and TRBJ1-4 provide the parts outside the CDR3, is EAGVTQFPSHSVIEKGQTVTLRCDPISGHDNLYWYRRVMGKEIKFLLHFVKESKQDESGMPNNRFLAERTGGTYSTLKVQPAELEDSGVYFCASSQRFEKLFFGSGTQLSVL.